The sequence of this TCR beta chain was determined in a study of spatial heterogeneity in lung cancer. Many counts were recorded for this clonotype. In TCRdb, the 5' RACE reads were re-called with MiXCR into one record per CDR3 protein. The data contain 15,000 to 20,000 distinct CDR3 sequences, 9.2% of them singletons. CDR1 and CDR2 from the germline V gene are WSHSY and SAAADI. This CDR3 spans 16 amino acids. Unmatched junction bases numbered 3, after V lost 2 bases and J lost 2 bases. Time point described: blood at routine non-recurrence follow-up after resection. This sample comprised PBMCs, obtained at follow-up. The sequence derives from a male donor with early-stage non-small cell lung cancer. V and J are TRBV10-2 and TRBJ2-5, with 12 bases that match TRBD2. As DNA, the CDR3 is TGCGCCAGCAGTGAGGGACTAGCGGGGACTCAAGAGACCCAGTACTTC. Protein: CASSEGLAGTQETQYF.